Here is one T cell receptor beta chain with its context. As yet, its antigen is unknown. This entry comes from a study of shared clonotypes between healthy human individuals. Findings of the study overall: Estimated clonotype richness was generally higher in naive than memory subsets. Researchers sampled only blood; tissue repertoires likely differ.

Only Caucasian adults living in Nashville, Tennessee made up the donor group. Running of the assay took place at deep level. Repertoires were generated with immunoSEQ multiplex PCR, while TCRdb's copy carries only in-frame clones and drops some. The sample carries around 2.3 million clones, approximately 94% recorded once. The clonotype was recovered from a man aged 18 to 29 in good health. Sequencing used naive CD4+ T cells sorted from blood. Subset described: CD45RA+ positively selected.

The CDR3 sequence: CAWTSMGLAAYEQYF. CDR3 bases: TGTGCCTGGACCTCAATGGGACTAGCGGCCTACGAGCAGTACTTC. The rearrangement links TRBV30 to TRBJ2-7; 11 bases fit TRBD2. Trimming at V came to 4 bases and at J to 2 bases, leaving 7 bases not matched to a gene. The CDR3 consists of 15 residues. Germline CDR1 GTSNPN, CDR2 SVGIG (reference sequence).